This T cell receptor beta chain was retrieved from a study of shared clonotypes between healthy human individuals. Comment on this clone: Its antigen is not identified.

The study's findings and limits: About 5.2% was the fraction of naive CD4 clonotypes found shared across a handful of donors. Only blood was sampled, and tissue TCR repertoires likely differ from blood ones. The genetic and exposure-history diversity represented was limited by few donors.

Replicate PCRs run on sorted subsets employed about 220 ng DNA, approximately 30,000 T cell genomes. Measured with immunoSEQ multiplex PCR; TCRdb has only the in-frame clones, and not every one. The repertoire has some 2,400,000 clones, more than 90% of them found once; the top ten carry roughly 0.13%. Germline V gene sequence: CDR1 DFQATT, CDR2 SNEGSKA (reference sequence). V lost 2 bases and J lost 5, with 7 bases in between. The CDR3 consists of 11 residues. The genes are TRBV20-1 and TRBJ2-7; D ambiguous. The sequence came from a man younger than 30 in good health. The sample consisted of naive CD4+ T cells sorted from blood. Subset described: CD45RA+ positively selected. This chain's CDR3 is CSARSGNEQYF. The CDR3, as DNA: TGCAGTGCTAGATCCGGAAACGAGCAGTACTTC.